The subject of this entry is one T cell receptor (beta chain). The V and J ends lost 4 bases and 7 bases respectively, with 7 bases between them. Per germline, CDR1 DFQATT and CDR2 SNEGSKA (reference sequence). The CDR3 has 10 amino acids. The source of the sample is a study of T-cell reconstitution after alpha-beta-depleted transplantation in children. It was with unique molecular identifiers that the TCRbeta library was prepared. MiXCR, run by TCRdb on the PCR reads, gives a single entry per CDR3 protein. The sample carries some 550,000 distinct CDR3 sequences, roughly 18% recorded once. This sequence originates from a human donor who donated a stem cell graft to a child with acute lymphoblastic leukemia. The rearrangement joins TRBV20-1 to TRBJ2-5; D is unclear. The sequencing here drew on PBMCs from the stem cell graft donor, taken from the stem cell graft. As DNA, the CDR3 is TGCAGTGCTAACAGTGGGACCCAGTACTTC. The encoded protein is CSANSGTQYF.